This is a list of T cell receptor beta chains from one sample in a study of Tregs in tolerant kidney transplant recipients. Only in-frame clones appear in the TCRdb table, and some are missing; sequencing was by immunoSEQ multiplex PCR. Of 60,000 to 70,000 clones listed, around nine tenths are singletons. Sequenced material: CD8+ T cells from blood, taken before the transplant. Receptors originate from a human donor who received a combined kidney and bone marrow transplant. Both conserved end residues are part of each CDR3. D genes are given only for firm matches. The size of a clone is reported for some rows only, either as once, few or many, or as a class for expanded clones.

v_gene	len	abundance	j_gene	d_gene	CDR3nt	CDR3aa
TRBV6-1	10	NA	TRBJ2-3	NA	TGTGCCAGCACCTACGATACGCAGTATTTT	CASTYDTQYF
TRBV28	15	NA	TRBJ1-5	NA	TGTGCCAGCAGACAACAGTTTAATGGCAATCAGCCCCAGCATTTT	CASRQQFNGNQPQHF
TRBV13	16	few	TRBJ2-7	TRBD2	TGTGCCAGCAGCCCCCCCTGGACTAGCGGGAGCTACGAGCAGTACTTC	CASSPPWTSGSYEQYF
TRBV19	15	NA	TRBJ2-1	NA	TGTGCCAGTAGTATAGGTTCCAGGTCCTACAATGAGCAGTTCTTC	CASSIGSRSYNEQFF
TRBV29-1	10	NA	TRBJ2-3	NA	TGCAGCGGTTATTCAGATACGCAGTATTTT	CSGYSDTQYF
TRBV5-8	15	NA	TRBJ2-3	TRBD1	TGTGCCAGCAGCTCCGGGACAGGGTTAGCAGATACGCAGTATTTT	CASSSGTGLADTQYF
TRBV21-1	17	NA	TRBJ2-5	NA	TGTGCCAGCAGCCCCCCTTGCCGGGACAGGGAAAGGGGGACCCAGTACTTC	CASSPPCRDRERGTQYF
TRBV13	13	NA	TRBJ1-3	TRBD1	TGTGCCAGCAGCCTGACAGGGTTCGGGGCCATATATTTT	CASSLTGFGAIYF
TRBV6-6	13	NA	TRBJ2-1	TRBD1	TGTGCCAGCACTGGACAGGGTGCCGGTGAGCAGTTCTTC	CASTGQGAGEQFF
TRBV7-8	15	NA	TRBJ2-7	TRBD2	TGTGCCAGCAGCTTGATAAGCGGGGGCGCCTACGAGCAGTACTTC	CASSLISGGAYEQYF
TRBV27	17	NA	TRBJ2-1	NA	TGTGCCAGCAGTTCACCCAGAATAGCTCTCGGGAACAATGAGCAGTTCTTC	CASSSPRIALGNNEQFF
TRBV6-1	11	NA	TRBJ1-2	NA	TGTGCCAACTTAGACAGCTATGGCTACACCTTC	CANLDSYGYTF
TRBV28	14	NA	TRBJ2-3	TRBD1	TGTGCCAGCAGCCGGCCGGGACAGGGAATGGTGCAGTATTTT	CASSRPGQGMVQYF
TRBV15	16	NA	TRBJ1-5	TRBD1	TGTGCCACCAGCAGAGATGGACAGGGGAGCAATCAGCCCCAGCATTTT	CATSRDGQGSNQPQHF
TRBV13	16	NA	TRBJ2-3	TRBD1	TGTGCCAGCAGCGTAGACAGGGGGCAACTTGGGGATACGCAGTATTTT	CASSVDRGQLGDTQYF
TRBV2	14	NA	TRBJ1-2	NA	TGTGCCAGCAGTGATGACAGCTTCCACGATGGCTACACCTTC	CASSDDSFHDGYTF
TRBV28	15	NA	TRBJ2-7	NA	TGTGCCAGCAGTTTCCGCGGGATATCTTCCTACGAGCAGTACTTC	CASSFRGISSYEQYF
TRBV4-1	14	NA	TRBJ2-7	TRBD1	TGCGCCAGCAGCCAGCGGACAGGGCCCTACGAGCAGTACTTC	CASSQRTGPYEQYF
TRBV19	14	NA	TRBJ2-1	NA	TGTGCCAGTAGTACCCGGACACCGAACAATGAGCAGTTCTTC	CASSTRTPNNEQFF
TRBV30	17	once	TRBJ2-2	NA	TGTGCCTGGAGTGGGGGTTTTTGGAGGGCCGACACCGGGGAGCTGTTTTTT	CAWSGGFWRADTGELFF
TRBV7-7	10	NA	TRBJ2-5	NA	TGTGCCAGCAGCCCTGAGACCCAGTACTTC	CASSPETQYF
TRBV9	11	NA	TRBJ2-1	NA	TGTGCCAGCAGCTCTCCAGGTGAGCAGTTCTTC	CASSSPGEQFF
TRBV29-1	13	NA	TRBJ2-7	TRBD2	TGCAGCGTTAGGAGCGGGGAAAACTACGAGCAGTACTTC	CSVRSGENYEQYF
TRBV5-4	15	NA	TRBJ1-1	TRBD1	TGTGCCAGCAGCTCCGGAACAGGGGGCGTTAATGAAGCTTTCTTT	CASSSGTGGVNEAFF
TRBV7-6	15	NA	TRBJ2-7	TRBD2	TGTGCCAGCAGCTTAGGACTAGCGGGAATATACGAGCAGTACTTC	CASSLGLAGIYEQYF
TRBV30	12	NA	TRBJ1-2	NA	TGTGCCCTCCACGGCGGCCTATTAGGCTACACCTTC	CALHGGLLGYTF
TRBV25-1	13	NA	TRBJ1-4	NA	TGTGCCAGCAGTGAAGCCGGCGGGGAAAAACTGTTTTTT	CASSEAGGEKLFF
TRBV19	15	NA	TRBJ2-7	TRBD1	TGTGCCAGTAGTTCAGGGACAGGGGTCTCCTACGAGCAGTACTTC	CASSSGTGVSYEQYF
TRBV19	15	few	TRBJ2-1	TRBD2	TGTGCCACCACCATAGCGGGGGAAACCTACAATGAGCAGTTCTTC	CATTIAGETYNEQFF
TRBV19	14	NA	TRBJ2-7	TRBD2	TGTGCCAGTAGCATAGCGGGAGGGCCCGCCGAGCAGTACTTC	CASSIAGGPAEQYF
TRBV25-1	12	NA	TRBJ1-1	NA	TGTGCCAGCAGGCTGGGGAGCACTGAAGCTTTCTTT	CASRLGSTEAFF
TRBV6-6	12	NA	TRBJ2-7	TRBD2	TGTGCCGCGGGGGGAGTCTCCTACGAGCAGTACTTC	CAAGGVSYEQYF
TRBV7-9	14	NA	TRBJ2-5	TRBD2	TGTGCCAGCAGCGCATCCGCGGGAGGAGAGACCCAGTACTTC	CASSASAGGETQYF
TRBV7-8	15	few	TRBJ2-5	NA	TGTGCCAGCAGCAGAATCAGGGTATCTAAAGAGACCCAGTACTTC	CASSRIRVSKETQYF
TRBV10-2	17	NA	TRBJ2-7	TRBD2	TGCGCCAGCACCCAATGGAGGGCGGGGGGGACTTCCTACGAGCAGTACTTC	CASTQWRAGGTSYEQYF
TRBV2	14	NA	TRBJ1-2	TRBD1	TGTGCCAGCAGGAGACAGGGTGGGGGCTATGGCTACACCTTC	CASRRQGGGYGYTF
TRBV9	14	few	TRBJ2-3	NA	TGTGCCAGCAGCCCCGAGTTTCGCACAGATACGCAGTATTTT	CASSPEFRTDTQYF
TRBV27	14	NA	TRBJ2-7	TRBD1	TGTGCCAGCAGCTTAAGGACAGGGAACTACGAGCAGTACTTC	CASSLRTGNYEQYF
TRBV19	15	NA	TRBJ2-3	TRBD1	TGTGCCAGTAGTATCGGGACAGTTCATGTAGATACGCAGTATTTT	CASSIGTVHVDTQYF